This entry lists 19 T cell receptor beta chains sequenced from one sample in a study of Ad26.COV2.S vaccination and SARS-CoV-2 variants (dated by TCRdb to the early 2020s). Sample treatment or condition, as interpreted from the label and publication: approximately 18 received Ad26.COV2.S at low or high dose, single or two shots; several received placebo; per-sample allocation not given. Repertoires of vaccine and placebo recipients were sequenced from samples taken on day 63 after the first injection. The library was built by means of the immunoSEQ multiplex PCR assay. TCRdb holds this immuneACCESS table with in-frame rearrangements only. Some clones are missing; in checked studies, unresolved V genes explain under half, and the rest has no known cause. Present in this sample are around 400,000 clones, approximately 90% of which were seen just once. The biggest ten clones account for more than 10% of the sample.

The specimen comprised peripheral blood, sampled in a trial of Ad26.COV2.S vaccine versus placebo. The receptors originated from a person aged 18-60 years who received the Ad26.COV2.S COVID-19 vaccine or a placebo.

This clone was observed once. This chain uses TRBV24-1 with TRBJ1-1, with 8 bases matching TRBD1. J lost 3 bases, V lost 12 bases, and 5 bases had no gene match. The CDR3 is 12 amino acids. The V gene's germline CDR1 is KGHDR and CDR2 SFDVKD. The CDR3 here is CAAGQGYTEAFF. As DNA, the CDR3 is TGTGCCGCCGGACAGGGCTACACTGAAGCTTTCTTT.

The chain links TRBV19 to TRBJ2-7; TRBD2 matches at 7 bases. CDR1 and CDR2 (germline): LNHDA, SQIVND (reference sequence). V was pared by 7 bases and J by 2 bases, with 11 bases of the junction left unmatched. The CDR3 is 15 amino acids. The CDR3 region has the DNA TGTGCCAGTACGCCAGCGGGAAGAGGAACCTACGAGCAGTACTTC. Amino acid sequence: CASTPAGRGTYEQYF.

CDR3 residues: CASSPGQTYQETQYF. CDR3 nucleotides: TGTGCCAGCTCACCAGGTCAGACGTACCAAGAGACCCAGTACTTC. The V gene is TRBV18, the J gene TRBJ2-5, with D unresolved. Germline CDR1 is KGHSH and CDR2 is LQKENI. This CDR3 contains 15 residues. Trimming shortened V by 2 bases and J by 0 bases, and 10 bases separated the two germline ends.

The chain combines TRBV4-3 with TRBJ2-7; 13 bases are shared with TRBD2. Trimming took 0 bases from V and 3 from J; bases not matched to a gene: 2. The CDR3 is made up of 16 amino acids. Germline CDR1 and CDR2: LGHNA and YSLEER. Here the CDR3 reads CASSQDGLAGVYEQYF. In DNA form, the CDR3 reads TGCGCCAGCAGCCAAGATGGACTAGCGGGAGTCTACGAGCAGTACTTC.

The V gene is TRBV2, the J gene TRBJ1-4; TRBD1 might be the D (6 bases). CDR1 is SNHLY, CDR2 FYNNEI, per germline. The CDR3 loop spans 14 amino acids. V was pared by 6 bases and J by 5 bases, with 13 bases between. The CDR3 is CASRPGVPNEKLFF. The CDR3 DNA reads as TGTGCCAGCAGACCAGGGGTACCCAATGAAAAACTGTTTTTT.

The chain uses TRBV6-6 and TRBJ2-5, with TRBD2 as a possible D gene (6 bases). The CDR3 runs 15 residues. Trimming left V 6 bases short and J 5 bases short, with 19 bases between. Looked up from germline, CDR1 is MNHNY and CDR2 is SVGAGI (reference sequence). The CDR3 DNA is TGTGCCAGCAGCGACTCAGGGAGCGCGGGGGAGACCCAGTACTTC. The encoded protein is CASSDSGSAGETQYF.

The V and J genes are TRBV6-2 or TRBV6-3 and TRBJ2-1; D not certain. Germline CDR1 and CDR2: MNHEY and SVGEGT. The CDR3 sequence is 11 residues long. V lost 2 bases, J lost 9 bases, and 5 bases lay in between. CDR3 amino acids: CASSYGREQFF. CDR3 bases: TGTGCCAGCAGTTACGGGCGTGAGCAGTTCTTC.

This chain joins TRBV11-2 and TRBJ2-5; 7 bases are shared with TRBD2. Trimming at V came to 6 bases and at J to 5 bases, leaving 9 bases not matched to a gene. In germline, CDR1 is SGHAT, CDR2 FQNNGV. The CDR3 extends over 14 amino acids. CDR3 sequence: CASRKSTSVETQYF. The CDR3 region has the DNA TGTGCCAGCAGGAAGTCTACTAGCGTCGAGACCCAGTACTTC.

CDR3 in DNA: TGTGCCAGCAGCTTAGCTACGAGGGGGCGGTCCACCGGGGAGCTGTTTTTT. It specifies CASSLATRGRSTGELFF. The chain joins TRBV7-6 to TRBJ2-2, with 7 bases matching TRBD1. Germline CDR1 reads SGHVS; CDR2 reads FNYEAQ. This CDR3 is built from 17 residues. Trimming removed 0 bases from V and 4 bases from J; junction bases left unmatched: 8.

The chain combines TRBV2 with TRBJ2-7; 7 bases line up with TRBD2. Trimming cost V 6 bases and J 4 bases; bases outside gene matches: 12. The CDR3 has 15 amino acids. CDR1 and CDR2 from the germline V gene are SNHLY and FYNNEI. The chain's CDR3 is CASSEVRGRWYEQYF. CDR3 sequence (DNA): TGTGCCAGCAGCGAGGTTCGCGGGAGATGGTACGAGCAGTACTTC.

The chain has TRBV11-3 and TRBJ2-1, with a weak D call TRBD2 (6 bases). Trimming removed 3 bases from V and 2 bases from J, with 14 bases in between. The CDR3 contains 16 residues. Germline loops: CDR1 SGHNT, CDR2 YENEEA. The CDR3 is CASSLGGRGTYNEQFF. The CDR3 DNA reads TGTGCCAGCAGCTTGGGGGGAAGGGGCACCTACAATGAGCAGTTCTTC.

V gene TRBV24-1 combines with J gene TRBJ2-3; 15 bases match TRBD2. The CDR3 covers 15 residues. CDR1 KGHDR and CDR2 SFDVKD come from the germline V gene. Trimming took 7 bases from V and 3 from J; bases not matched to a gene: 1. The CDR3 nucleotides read TGTGCCACCAGGGGGACTAGCGGGAGGACAGATACGCAGTATTTT. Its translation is CATRGTSGRTDTQYF.

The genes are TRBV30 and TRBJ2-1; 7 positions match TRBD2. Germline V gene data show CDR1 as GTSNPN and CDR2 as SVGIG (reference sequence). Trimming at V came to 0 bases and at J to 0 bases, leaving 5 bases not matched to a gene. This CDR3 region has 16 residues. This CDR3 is CAWSVRGRVSYNEQFF. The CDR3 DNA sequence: TGTGCCTGGAGTGTACGGGGGAGGGTCTCCTACAATGAGCAGTTCTTC.

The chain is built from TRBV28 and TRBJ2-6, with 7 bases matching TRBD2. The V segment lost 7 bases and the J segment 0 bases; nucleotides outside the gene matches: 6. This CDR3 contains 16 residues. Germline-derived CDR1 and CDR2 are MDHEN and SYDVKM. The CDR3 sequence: CASTPGGLSGANVLTF. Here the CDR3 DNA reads TGTGCCAGCACCCCGGGAGGCCTCTCTGGGGCCAACGTCCTGACTTTC.

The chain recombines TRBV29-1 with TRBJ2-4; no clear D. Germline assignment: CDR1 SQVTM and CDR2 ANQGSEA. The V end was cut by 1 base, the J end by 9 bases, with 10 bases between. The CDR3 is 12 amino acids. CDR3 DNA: TGCAGCGTTGAAGTCCGAGGCCCCATTCAGTACTTC. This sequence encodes CSVEVRGPIQYF.

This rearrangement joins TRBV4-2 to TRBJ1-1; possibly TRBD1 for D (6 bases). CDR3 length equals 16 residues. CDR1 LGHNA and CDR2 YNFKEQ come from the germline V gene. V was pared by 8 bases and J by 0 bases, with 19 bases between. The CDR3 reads CASRKQEGDMNTEAFF. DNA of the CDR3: TGTGCCAGCCGTAAGCAAGAGGGGGATATGAACACTGAAGCTTTCTTT.

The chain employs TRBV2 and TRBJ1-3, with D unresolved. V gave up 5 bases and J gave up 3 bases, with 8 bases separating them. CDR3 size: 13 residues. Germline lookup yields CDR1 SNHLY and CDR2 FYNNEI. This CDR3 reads CASSQTNGNTIYF. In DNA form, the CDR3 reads TGTGCCAGCAGTCAGACGAATGGAAACACCATATATTTT. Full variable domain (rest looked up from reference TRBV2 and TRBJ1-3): EPEVTQTPSHQVTQMGQEVILRCVPISNHLYFYWYRQILGQKVEFLVSFYNNEISEKSEIFDDQFSVERPDGSNFTLKIRSTKLEDSAMYFCASSQTNGNTIYFGEGSWLTVV.

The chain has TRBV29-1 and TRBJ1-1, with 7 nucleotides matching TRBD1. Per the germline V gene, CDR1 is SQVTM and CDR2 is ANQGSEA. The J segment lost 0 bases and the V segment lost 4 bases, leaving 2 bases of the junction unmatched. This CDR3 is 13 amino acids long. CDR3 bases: TGCAGCGTTGCGGGACAGATGAACACTGAAGCTTTCTTT. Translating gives CSVAGQMNTEAFF.

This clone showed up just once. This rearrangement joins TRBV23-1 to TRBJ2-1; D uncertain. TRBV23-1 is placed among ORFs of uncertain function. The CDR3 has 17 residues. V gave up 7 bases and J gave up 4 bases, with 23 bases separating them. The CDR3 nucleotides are TGCGCCAGCATGGCGGATTCGACCCCACGCGAATACAATGAGCAGTTCTTC. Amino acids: CASMADSTPREYNEQFF.